This T cell receptor (beta chain) was identified during a study of CD8 T cells in Susac syndrome. The CDR3 loop spans 14 amino acids. V was cut by 0 bases and J by 6 bases, with 10 bases left in between. Germline V gene lookup returns CDR1 SGHDT and CDR2 YYEEEE. RNA amounts of roughly 0.5 to 1 ug underwent reverse transcription with random hexamers. TCRdb reanalysed the immunoSEQ multiplex PCR reads using MiXCR and keeps one entry per CDR3 protein. This sample has approximately 110,000 distinct CDR3 sequences, with roughly 93% found just once. Sequencing was done on a sample of CD8+ T cells from PBMCs. The receptor was derived from a human donor with multiple sclerosis. This chain links TRBV5-6 with TRBJ2-1; tentatively, D is TRBD2 (5 bases). The CDR3 DNA reads as TGTGCCAGCAGCTTGGGTAGCGAGGGCAATGAGCAGTTCTTC. It specifies CASSLGSEGNEQFF.